Each of the 8 T cell receptor beta chains below was sequenced from the same sample in a study of shared clonotypes between healthy human individuals. TCRdb keeps only in-frame clones here, not all; method: immunoSEQ multiplex PCR. Altogether 2,500,000 or so clones are present, 85% to 95% being singletons, with the ten largest covering 0.3% to 0.45%. Sequencing was carried out using naive CD4+ T cells from PBMCs. The subset: CD45RA+ positively selected. The receptors derive from a man between 18 and 35 years old in good health. Some clones in this sample may be carry-over from other donors' samples.

The rearrangement joins TRBV7-2 to TRBJ1-5; D uncertain. Germline V gene data show CDR1 as SGHTA and CDR2 as FQGNSA. V lost 0 bases and J lost 7, with 7 bases in between. This CDR3 contains 13 residues. CDR3 in DNA: TGTGCCAGCAGCTTAGCCCAGGCGCAGCCCCAGCATTTT. Protein product: CASSLAQAQPQHF. Full variable domain (missing parts from reference TRBV7-2 and TRBJ1-5): GAGVSQSPSNKVTEKGKDVELRCDPISGHTALYWYRQSLGQGLEFLIYFQGNSAPDKSGLPSDRFSAERTGGSVSTLTIQRTQQEDSAVYLCASSLAQAQPQHFGDGTRLSIL.

DNA for the CDR3: TGTGCCAGCAGTGTGCTAGCGCCAAGCACAGATACGCAGTATTTT. Protein product: CASSVLAPSTDTQYF. The genes are TRBV2 and TRBJ2-3, with a possible D match to TRBD2 (6 bases). Germline V gene lookup returns CDR1 SNHLY and CDR2 FYNNEI. The CDR3 sequence is 15 residues long. The V end lost 4 bases, the J end lost 0 bases, and 11 bases lay between the germline ends.

This chain joins TRBV5-4 and TRBJ1-1; D unresolved. V was clipped by 6 bases and J by 4 bases, with 16 bases between them. The CDR3 spans 14 residues. Looked up from germline, CDR1 is SGHNT and CDR2 is YYREEE (reference sequence). The CDR3 region has the DNA TGTGCCAGCACCGGCTCGGAGAGTCGCACTGAAGCTTTCTTT. Its translation: CASTGSESRTEAFF.

The genes are TRBV5-1 and TRBJ2-1, with TRBD2 matching 8 bases. The ends lost 0 bases at V and 1 base at J; junction bases unmatched: 9. Germline lookup yields CDR1 SGHRS and CDR2 YFSETQ. CDR3 length: 18 amino acids. DNA for the CDR3: TGCGCCAGCAGCTTGGCCGGGGTAGCGGGACCGTCCTACAATGAGCAGTTCTTC. This gives the protein CASSLAGVAGPSYNEQFF.

The chain uses TRBV18 and TRBJ2-7; D perhaps matches TRBD1 (5 bases). The CDR3 totals 14 residues. Germline V gene sequence: CDR1 KGHSH, CDR2 LQKENI. The V end was cut by 5 bases, the J end by 1 base, with 12 bases between. The CDR3 DNA sequence: TGTGCCAGCTCAAGGGGAACAGAATCCTACGAGCAGTACTTC. This encodes CASSRGTESYEQYF.

The chain uses TRBV25-1 and TRBJ1-1, with D maybe TRBD1 (6 bases). The CDR3 has 13 amino acids. Between the trimmed V and J ends, which lost 3 bases and 5 bases, there was a span of 10 bases. Germline V gene lookup returns CDR1 MGHDK and CDR2 SYGVNS. The CDR3 DNA sequence: TGTGCCAGCAGTGACCCCGGACAGACTGAAGCTTTCTTT. Its translation: CASSDPGQTEAFF.

The CDR3 region is CASSLQGLSYNEQFF. In DNA, the CDR3 is TGTGCCAGCAGCTTACAGGGGCTTTCCTACAATGAGCAGTTCTTC. This chain connects TRBV5-5 to TRBJ2-1; 7 positions match TRBD1. The germline V gene encodes CDR1 SGHKS and CDR2 YYEKEE (reference sequence). The CDR3 contains 15 residues. The V and J ends lost 2 bases and 1 base, in that order; junction bases with no gene match: 3.

A single count supports this clone. The rearrangement links TRBV9 to TRBJ2-1; D possibly uses TRBD1 or TRBD2 (7 bases each). Germline V lookup: CDR1 SGDLS, CDR2 YYNGEE. The CDR3 extends over 16 amino acids. Trimming took 6 bases from V and 4 from J, leaving 20 bases between them. The CDR3: CASTNHPRGGYNEQFF. CDR3 DNA sequence: TGTGCCAGCACCAATCACCCCAGGGGGGGATACAATGAGCAGTTCTTC. Full variable domain (missing parts from reference TRBV9 and TRBJ2-1): DSGVTQTPKHLITATGQRVTLRCSPRSGDLSVYWYQQSLDQGLQFLIQYYNGEERAKGNILERFSAQQFPDLHSELNLSSLELGDSALYFCASTNHPRGGYNEQFFGPGTRLTVL.